This TCR beta chain is from a study of T cells in Graves' hyperthyroidism and ophthalmopathy. Findings of the study overall: In blood, most of the thyroid clonotypes expanded above 0.001 were also present. The model forecast ophthalmopathy, anticipating it by a median around 6.5 months before onset.

Active moderate-to-severe ophthalmopathy, Clinical Activity Score at least 3, NOSPECS at least 4, under 3 months' duration. In the case of this clonotype: No antigen is known for it.

TCR beta CDR3 sequences were amplified from RNA transcripts. In the first-round RT-PCR of the TCR CDR3, the HTBI primer set was used. MiXCR was run by TCRdb on the multiplex PCR reads, yielding one entry per CDR3 protein. The sample contains about half a million distinct CDR3 sequences, less than 25% of which appear only once. Trimming cost V 2 bases and J 0 bases, with 5 bases left between them. CDR3 length equals 14 residues. The TCR sequence derives from a woman in her twenties or thirties with Graves' ophthalmopathy. The sample consisted of blood. This sequence joins TRBV12-3 or TRBV12-4 and TRBJ1-3, with unresolved D. For the CDR3, the DNA is TGTGCCAGCAGTTTACTCAACTCTGGAAACACCATATATTTT. As protein: CASSLLNSGNTIYF.